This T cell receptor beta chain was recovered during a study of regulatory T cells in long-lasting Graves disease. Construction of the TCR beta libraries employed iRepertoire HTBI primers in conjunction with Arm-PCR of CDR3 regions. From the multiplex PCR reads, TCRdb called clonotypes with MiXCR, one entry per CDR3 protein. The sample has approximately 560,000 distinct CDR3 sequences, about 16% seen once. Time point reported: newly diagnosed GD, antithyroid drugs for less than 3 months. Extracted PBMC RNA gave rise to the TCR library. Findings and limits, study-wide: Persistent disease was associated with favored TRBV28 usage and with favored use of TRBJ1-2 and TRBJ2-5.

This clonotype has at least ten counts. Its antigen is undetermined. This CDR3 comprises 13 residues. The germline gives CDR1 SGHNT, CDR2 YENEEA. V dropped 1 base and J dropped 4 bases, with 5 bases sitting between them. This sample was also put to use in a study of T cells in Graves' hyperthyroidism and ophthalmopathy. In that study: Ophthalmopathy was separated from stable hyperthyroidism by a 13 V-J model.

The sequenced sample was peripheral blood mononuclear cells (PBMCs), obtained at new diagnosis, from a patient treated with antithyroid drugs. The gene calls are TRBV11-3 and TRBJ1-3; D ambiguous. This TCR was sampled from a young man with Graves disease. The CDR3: CASSLVPGNTIYF. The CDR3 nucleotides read TGTGCCAGCAGCTTAGTTCCGGGAAACACCATATATTTT.